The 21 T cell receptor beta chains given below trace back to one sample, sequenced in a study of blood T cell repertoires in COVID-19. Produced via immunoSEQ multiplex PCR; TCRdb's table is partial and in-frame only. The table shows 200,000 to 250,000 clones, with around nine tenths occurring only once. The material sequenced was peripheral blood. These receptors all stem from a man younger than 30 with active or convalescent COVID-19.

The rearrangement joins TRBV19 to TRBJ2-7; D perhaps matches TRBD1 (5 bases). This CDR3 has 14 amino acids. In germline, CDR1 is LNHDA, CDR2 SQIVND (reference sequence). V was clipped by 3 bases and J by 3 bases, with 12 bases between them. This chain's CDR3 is CASSMEGASYEQYF. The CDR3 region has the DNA TGTGCCAGTAGTATGGAAGGGGCGAGCTACGAGCAGTACTTC.

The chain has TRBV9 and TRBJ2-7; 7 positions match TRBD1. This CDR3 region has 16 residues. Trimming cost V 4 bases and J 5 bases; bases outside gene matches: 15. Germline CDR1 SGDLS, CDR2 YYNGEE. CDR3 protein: CASSLSQTGPGNEQYF. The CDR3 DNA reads TGTGCCAGCAGCCTTTCGCAGACAGGGCCTGGGAACGAGCAGTACTTC.

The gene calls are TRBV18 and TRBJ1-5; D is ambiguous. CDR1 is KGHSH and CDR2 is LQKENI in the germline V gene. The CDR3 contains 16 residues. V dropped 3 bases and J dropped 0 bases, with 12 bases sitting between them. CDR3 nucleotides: TGTGCCAGCTCACCCTCGGGGAGGAATAGCAATCAGCCCCAGCATTTT. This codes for CASSPSGRNSNQPQHF.

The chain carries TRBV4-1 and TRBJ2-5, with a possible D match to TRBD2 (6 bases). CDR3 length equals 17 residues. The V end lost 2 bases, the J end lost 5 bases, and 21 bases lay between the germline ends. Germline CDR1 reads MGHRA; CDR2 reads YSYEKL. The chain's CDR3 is CASSQYRQGLSGETQYF. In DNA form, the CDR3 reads TGCGCCAGCAGCCAATACCGACAAGGGCTAAGCGGGGAGACCCAGTACTTC.

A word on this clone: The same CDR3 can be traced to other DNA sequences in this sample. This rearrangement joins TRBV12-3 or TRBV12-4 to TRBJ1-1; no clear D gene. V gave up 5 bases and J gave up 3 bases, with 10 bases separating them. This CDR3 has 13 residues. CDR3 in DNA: TGTGCCAGCAGTCTGGGCAGCTACACTGAAGCTTTCTTT. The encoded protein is CASSLGSYTEAFF.

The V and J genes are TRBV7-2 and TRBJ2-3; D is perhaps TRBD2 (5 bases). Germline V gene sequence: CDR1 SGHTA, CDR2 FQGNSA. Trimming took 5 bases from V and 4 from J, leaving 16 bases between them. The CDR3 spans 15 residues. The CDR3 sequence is CASSSNLGSSDTQYF. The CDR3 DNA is TGTGCCAGCAGCAGCAACCTTGGGAGTTCAGATACGCAGTATTTT.

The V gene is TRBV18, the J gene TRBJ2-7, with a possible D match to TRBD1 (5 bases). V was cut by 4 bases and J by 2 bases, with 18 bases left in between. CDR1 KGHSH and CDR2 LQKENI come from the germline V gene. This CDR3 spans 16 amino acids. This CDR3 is CASSLDTPGKAYEQYF. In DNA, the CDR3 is TGTGCCAGCTCACTGGACACCCCGGGTAAGGCCTACGAGCAGTACTTC.

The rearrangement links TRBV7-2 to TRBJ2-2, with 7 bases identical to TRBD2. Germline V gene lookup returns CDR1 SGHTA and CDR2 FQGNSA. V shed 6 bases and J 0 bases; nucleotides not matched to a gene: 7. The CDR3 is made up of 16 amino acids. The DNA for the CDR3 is TGTGCCAGCAGTTTTGGGGGGGGAGCGAACACCGGGGAGCTGTTTTTT. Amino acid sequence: CASSFGGGANTGELFF.

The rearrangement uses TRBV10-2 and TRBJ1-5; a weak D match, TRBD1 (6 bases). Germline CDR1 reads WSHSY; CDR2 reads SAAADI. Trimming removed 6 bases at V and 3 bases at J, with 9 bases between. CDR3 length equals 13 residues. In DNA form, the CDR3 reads TGCGCCAGCAGGACAGGTACCAATCAGCCCCAGCATTTT. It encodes CASRTGTNQPQHF.

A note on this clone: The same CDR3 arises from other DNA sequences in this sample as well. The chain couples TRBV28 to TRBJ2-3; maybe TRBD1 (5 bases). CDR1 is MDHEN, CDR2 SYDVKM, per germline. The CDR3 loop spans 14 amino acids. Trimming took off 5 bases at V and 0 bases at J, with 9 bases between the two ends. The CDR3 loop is CASSRGGSTDTQYF. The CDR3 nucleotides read TGTGCCAGCAGTAGGGGCGGTAGCACAGATACGCAGTATTTT.

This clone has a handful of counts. The DNA of the CDR3 is TGTGCCAGCAGCTTGGCAACAGGGGTGGCAACTAATGAAAAACTGTTTTTT. It codes for CASSLATGVATNEKLFF. The chain carries TRBV5-6 and TRBJ1-4, with TRBD1 identical over 7 bases. CDR3 length equals 17 residues. Germline loops: CDR1 SGHDT, CDR2 YYEEEE. V gave up 0 bases and J gave up 0 bases; unmatched junction bases: 5.

The CDR3 region is CASSLTAGTGSLDQYF. The DNA for the CDR3 is TGTGCCAGCAGTTTAACGGCCGGGACTGGGTCCTTAGACCAGTACTTC. The chain is built from TRBV27 and TRBJ2-7; D may be TRBD2 (6 bases). V lost 2 bases and J lost 10, with 24 bases in between. From germline, CDR1 is MNHEY and CDR2 SMNVEV (reference sequence). This CDR3 is 16 amino acids long.

The CDR3 DNA is TGTGCCAGCAGGCCAAGGACAGGGGATGGCTACACCTTC. Residues: CASRPRTGDGYTF. The chain has TRBV6-6 and TRBJ1-2, with 9 bases that match TRBD1. The germline CDR1 and CDR2 sequences are MNHNY and SVGAGI (reference sequence). The V and J ends lost 6 bases and 6 bases, in that order; junction bases with no gene match: 5. The CDR3 sequence is 13 residues long.

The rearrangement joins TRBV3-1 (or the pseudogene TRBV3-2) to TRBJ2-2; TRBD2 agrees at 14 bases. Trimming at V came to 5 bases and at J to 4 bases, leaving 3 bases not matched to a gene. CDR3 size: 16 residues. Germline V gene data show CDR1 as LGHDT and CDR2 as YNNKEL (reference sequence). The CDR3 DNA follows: TGTGCCAGCAGCGCGGGGACTAGCGGGAGCACCGGGGAGCTGTTTTTT. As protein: CASSAGTSGSTGELFF.

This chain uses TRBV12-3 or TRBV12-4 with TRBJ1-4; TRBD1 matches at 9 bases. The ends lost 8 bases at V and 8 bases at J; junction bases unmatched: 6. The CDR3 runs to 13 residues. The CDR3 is CASRTGAQEKLFF. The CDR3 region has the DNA TGTGCCAGCCGGACAGGGGCCCAAGAAAAACTGTTTTTT.

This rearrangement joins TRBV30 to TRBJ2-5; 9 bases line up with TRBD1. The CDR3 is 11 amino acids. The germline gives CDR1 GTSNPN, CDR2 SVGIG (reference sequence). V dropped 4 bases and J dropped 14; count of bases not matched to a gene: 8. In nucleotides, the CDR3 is TGTGCCTGGACGGGCGGGGACAGGGTTTACTTC. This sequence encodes CAWTGGDRVYF.

This CDR3 is CASSESLTGGYTF. The DNA for the CDR3 is TGCGCCAGCAGTGAGTCGCTGACAGGGGGCTACACCTTC. V is TRBV10-1 and J is TRBJ1-2, with 7 bases that match TRBD1. The V segment lost 0 bases and the J segment 8 bases; nucleotides outside the gene matches: 3. Germline assignment: CDR1 WNHNN and CDR2 SYGVQD (reference sequence). The length of the CDR3 is 13 residues.

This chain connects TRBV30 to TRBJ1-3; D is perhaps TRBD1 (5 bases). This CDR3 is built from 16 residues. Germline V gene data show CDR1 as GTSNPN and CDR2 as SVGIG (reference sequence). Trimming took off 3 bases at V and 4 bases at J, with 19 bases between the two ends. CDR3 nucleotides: TGTGCCTGGAGCTCCCACATCGGGGGTCAGGGAAACACCATATATTTT. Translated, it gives CAWSSHIGGQGNTIYF. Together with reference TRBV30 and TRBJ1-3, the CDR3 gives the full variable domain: SQTIHQWPATLVQPVGSPLSLECTVEGTSNPNLYWYRQAAGRGLQLLFYSVGIGQISSEVPQNLSASRPQDRQFILSSKKLLLSDSGFYLCAWSSHIGGQGNTIYFGEGSWLTVV.

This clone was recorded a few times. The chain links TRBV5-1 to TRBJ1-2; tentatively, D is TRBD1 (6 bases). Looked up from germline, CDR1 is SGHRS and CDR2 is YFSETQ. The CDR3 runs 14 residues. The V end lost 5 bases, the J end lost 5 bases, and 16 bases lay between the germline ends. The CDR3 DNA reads TGCGCCAGCAGTCGAACCGGGACAAATTATGGCTACACCTTC. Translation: CASSRTGTNYGYTF. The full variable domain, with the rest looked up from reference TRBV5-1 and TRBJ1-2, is KAGVTQTPRYLIKTRGQQVTLSCSPISGHRSVSWYQQTPGQGLQFLFEYFSETQRNKGNFPGRFSGRQFSNSRSEMNVSTLELGDSALYLCASSRTGTNYGYTFGSGTRLTVV.

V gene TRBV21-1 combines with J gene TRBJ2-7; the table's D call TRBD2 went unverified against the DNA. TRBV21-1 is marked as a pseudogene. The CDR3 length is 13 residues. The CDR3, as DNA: TGTGCCAGCGTAGAAGTAGGAGGGCACGAGCAGTACTTC. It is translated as CASVEVGGHEQYF.

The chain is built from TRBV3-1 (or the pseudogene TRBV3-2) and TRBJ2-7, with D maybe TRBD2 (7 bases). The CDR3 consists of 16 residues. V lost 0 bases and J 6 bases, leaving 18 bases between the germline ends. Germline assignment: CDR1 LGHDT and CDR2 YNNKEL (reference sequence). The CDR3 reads CASSQEWPGEGSEQYF. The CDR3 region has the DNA TGTGCCAGCAGCCAAGAGTGGCCAGGGGAGGGTTCCGAGCAGTACTTC.